This is a list of T cell receptor beta chains from one sample in a study of a mutant IDH1 vaccine in newly diagnosed glioma. The data were produced by immunoSEQ multiplex PCR, yet TCRdb's version contains in-frame clones alone and is incomplete. The table shows under 40,000 clones, with roughly 89% occurring only once. Their recognized antigens are unknown. The sample in question was PBMCs, obtained from a glioma patient whose treatment included an IDH1 peptide vaccine. All receptors come from a man aged 35 to 55 with glioma. Both conserved end residues are part of each CDR3. The D gene is left open where the match is weak. Clone size is stated in some rows and not others, as once, few, many or a class when expanded.

D: -
V: TRBV5-4
J: TRBJ1-1
size: -
CDR3: CASSPGRTFTEAFF
DNA: TGTGCCAGCAGCCCGGGACGGACCTTCACTGAAGCTTTCTTT

D: -
V: TRBV4-3
J: TRBJ2-2
size: -
CDR3: CASSLTRGIGELFF
DNA: TGCGCCAGCAGCCTTACCCGAGGGATCGGGGAGCTGTTTTTT

D: -
V: TRBV15
J: TRBJ2-7
size: -
CDR3: CATSGGGAGSEQYF
DNA: TGTGCCACCAGCGGAGGAGGGGCCGGCTCCGAGCAGTACTTC

D: TRBD2
V: TRBV7-9
J: TRBJ2-1
size: -
CDR3: CASSLPPGRATDNEQFF
DNA: TGTGCCAGCAGCCTCCCGCCCGGGAGGGCGACTGACAATGAGCAGTTCTTC

D: -
V: TRBV28
J: TRBJ1-1
size: once
CDR3: CASRSTPNTEAFF
DNA: TGTGCCAGCAGGTCGACACCGAACACTGAAGCTTTCTTT

D: TRBD2
V: TRBV5-1
J: TRBJ2-3
size: once
CDR3: CASSSSLLAGGPDTQYF
DNA: TGCGCCAGCAGCTCGTCCTTACTAGCGGGAGGGCCGGATACGCAGTATTTT

D: -
V: TRBV14
J: TRBJ2-5
size: -
CDR3: CASSHSTHQETQYF
DNA: TGTGCCAGCAGCCATTCGACACACCAAGAGACCCAGTACTTC

D: TRBD1
V: TRBV14
J: TRBJ2-7
size: -
CDR3: CASSHGTGFEQYF
DNA: TGTGCCAGCAGCCACGGGACAGGGTTCGAGCAGTACTTC

D: -
V: TRBV4-3
J: TRBJ2-6
size: few
CDR3: CASSQDPQDGANVLTF
DNA: TGCGCCAGCAGCCAAGATCCGCAGGACGGGGCCAACGTCCTGACTTTC

D: TRBD1
V: TRBV7-2
J: TRBJ1-2
size: -
CDR3: CASSLGQGGWGYTF
DNA: TGTGCCAGCAGCCTCGGACAGGGCGGTTGGGGCTACACCTTC

D: TRBD2
V: TRBV28
J: TRBJ2-1
size: -
CDR3: CASSWGLAGGPFSYNEQFF
DNA: TGTGCCAGCAGTTGGGGACTAGCGGGAGGCCCGTTCTCCTACAATGAGCAGTTCTTC

D: TRBD1
V: TRBV11-1
J: TRBJ2-2
size: -
CDR3: CASSLRTGENTGELFF
DNA: TGTGCCAGCAGCCTTCGGACAGGCGAAAACACCGGGGAGCTGTTTTTT

D: -
V: TRBV6-5
J: TRBJ1-1
size: -
CDR3: CASSWGRNTEAFF
DNA: TGTGCCAGCAGTTGGGGAAGGAACACTGAAGCTTTCTTT

D: -
V: TRBV7-9
J: TRBJ2-7
size: -
CDR3: CASSSQGYEQYF
DNA: TGTGCCAGCAGCTCACAGGGTTACGAGCAGTACTTC

D: TRBD1
V: TRBV6-5
J: TRBJ1-1
size: -
CDR3: CASSLDRESFQSAFF
DNA: TGTGCCAGCAGTCTAGACAGGGAATCTTTCCAAAGCGCTTTCTTT

D: -
V: TRBV7-9
J: TRBJ2-4
size: -
CDR3: CASSSPEGGNIQYF
DNA: TGTGCCAGCAGCTCTCCCGAAGGGGGGAACATTCAGTACTTC

D: -
V: TRBV5-1
J: TRBJ2-7
size: few
CDR3: CASNTGAGHYEQYF
DNA: TGCGCCAGCAATACGGGGGCAGGGCACTACGAGCAGTACTTC

D: -
V: TRBV7-2
J: TRBJ2-2
size: -
CDR3: CASSLAGSWGELFF
DNA: TGTGCCAGCAGCTTAGCAGGGTCGTGGGGGGAGCTGTTTTTT

D: -
V: TRBV29-1
J: TRBJ1-2
size: -
CDR3: CSVELDSYGYTF
DNA: TGCAGCGTTGAGTTGGACAGCTATGGCTACACCTTC

D: -
V: TRBV7-2
J: TRBJ1-1
size: -
CDR3: CASSLSGSGNTEAFF
DNA: TGTGCCAGCAGCTTAAGTGGATCGGGGAACACTGAAGCTTTCTTT

D: -
V: TRBV5-1
J: TRBJ2-1
size: once
CDR3: CASSLPTLAGEQFF
DNA: TGCGCCAGCAGCTTACCCACGCTAGCAGGGGAGCAGTTCTTC

D: -
V: TRBV25-1
J: TRBJ2-5
size: -
CDR3: CASSTDLSGETQYF
DNA: TGTGCCAGCAGTACGGATCTGAGCGGCGAGACCCAGTACTTC

D: -
V: TRBV7-3
J: TRBJ2-1
size: -
CDR3: CASSPIAGPYNEQFF
DNA: TGTGCCAGCAGCCCGATTGCGGGACCCTACAATGAGCAGTTCTTC

D: -
V: TRBV4-3
J: TRBJ2-1
size: -
CDR3: CASSPRMGYNNEQFF
DNA: TGCGCCAGCAGCCCTCGCATGGGATACAACAATGAGCAGTTCTTC

D: -
V: TRBV2
J: TRBJ1-4
size: -
CDR3: CASSGGRPPTNEKLFF
DNA: TGTGCCAGCAGTGGGGGGAGGCCCCCAACTAATGAAAAACTGTTTTTT

D: -
V: TRBV7-9
J: TRBJ2-1
size: -
CDR3: CASSLPGGYNEQFF
DNA: TGTGCCAGCAGCTTACCCGGCGGGTACAATGAGCAGTTCTTC

D: TRBD2
V: TRBV9
J: TRBJ2-7
size: -
CDR3: CASSVASGGYEQYF
DNA: TGTGCCAGCAGCGTAGCTAGCGGGGGTTACGAGCAGTACTTC

D: TRBD1
V: TRBV7-9
J: TRBJ2-7
size: once
CDR3: CASSLDGGQGNEQYF
DNA: TGTGCCAGCAGCTTAGATGGAGGACAGGGAAACGAGCAGTACTTC

D: TRBD2
V: TRBV28
J: TRBJ2-7
size: -
CDR3: CASIEAGGAKGYEQYF
DNA: TGTGCCAGCATCGAGGCGGGGGGCGCGAAAGGCTACGAGCAGTACTTC